These 6 T cell receptor beta chains originate from one sample sequenced in a study of T cell repertoires in ileal Crohn's disease. Generated by immunoSEQ multiplex PCR, the TCRdb table keeps only in-frame clones and is missing some. The table shows roughly 31,000 clones, with about 80% occurring only once. Sequencing input: ileal tissue. The receptors were sampled from an adult with Crohn's disease.

Worth noting for this clone: At one of its ends the junction is not consistent with the germline gene, which may arise from a read error. The J gene is TRBJ2-2, the V gene TRBV5-1; D might be TRBD1 (6 bases). The CDR3 consists of 15 residues. Germline V lookup: CDR1 SGHRS, CDR2 YFSETQ. The CDR3 DNA reads TGCGCCAGCAGCTTGGAGGGGGACCGCACCCGGGAGCTGTTTTTT. Translating gives CASSLEGDRTRELFF.

CDR3 loop: CASSLGGGYEQYF. The CDR3 DNA follows: TGTGCCAGCAGCTTAGGGGGCGGCTACGAGCAGTACTTC. The chain has TRBV7-6 and TRBJ2-5, with a possible D match to TRBD1 (5 bases). The DNA end is more similar to TRBJ2-7, so the J call may be wrong. This CDR3 has 13 residues. Per the germline V gene, CDR1 is SGHVS and CDR2 is FNYEAQ.

The rearrangement links TRBV7-2 to TRBJ2-7; 11 nucleotides match TRBD2. Per germline, CDR1 SGHTA and CDR2 FQGNSA. Losses at the gene ends were 3 bases for V and 4 bases for J; bases not matched to a gene: 11. The CDR3 consists of 17 residues. This CDR3 is CASSLGSLAGGLYEQYF. The CDR3 DNA reads TGTGCCAGCAGCTTGGGGTCTCTAGCGGGGGGCCTTTACGAGCAGTACTTC. The variable domain in full, with the rest retrieved from reference TRBV7-2 and TRBJ2-7, is GAGVSQSPSNKVTEKGKDVELRCDPISGHTALYWYRQSLGQGLEFLIYFQGNSAPDKSGLPSDRFSAERTGGSVSTLTIQRTQQEDSAVYLCASSLGSLAGGLYEQYFGPGTRLTVT.

This chain links TRBV4-1 with TRBJ1-3; D not certain. The V end lost 8 bases, the J end lost 0 bases, and 20 bases lay between the germline ends. This CDR3 region has 17 residues. CDR1 is MGHRA and CDR2 is YSYEKL in the germline V gene. CDR3 in DNA: TGCGCCAGCGGATGGCAGGTTTCGGTCTTCTCTGGAAACACCATATATTTT. This codes for CASGWQVSVFSGNTIYF.

The V and J genes are TRBV30 and TRBJ2-3; 7 bases line up with TRBD2. Trimming cost V 2 bases and J 1 base; bases outside gene matches: 3. Germline V gives CDR1 GTSNPN, CDR2 SVGIG (reference sequence). The CDR3 is made up of 14 amino acids. The CDR3 sequence: CAWSSRGGTDTQYF. The DNA of the CDR3 is TGTGCCTGGAGTAGTCGGGGGGGCACAGATACGCAGTATTTT.

This clone was found a few times. The V and J genes are TRBV5-4 and TRBJ2-3, with 9 nucleotides matching TRBD2. CDR1 is SGHNT and CDR2 is YYREEE in the germline V gene (reference sequence). The length of the CDR3 is 16 residues. With 1 base clipped from V and 3 bases from J, the junction kept 6 bases outside the gene matches. The CDR3 DNA sequence: TGTGCCAGCAGCTTGAGTAGCGGGAGTAGGACAGATACGCAGTATTTT. Its translation: CASSLSSGSRTDTQYF.